This TCR beta chain is drawn from a study of T cells after yellow fever vaccination. A few counts support this clonotype. Antigen: not known. TCRdb called the 5' RACE reads again in MiXCR, with one record for every CDR3 protein. The sample carries roughly 300,000 distinct CDR3 sequences, approximately 8% recorded once. Overall study findings and caveats: FACS-sorted repertoires could harbor abundant contaminating bulk-population clonotypes. Across the CD4 and CD8 compartments, a small share of clonotypes was present in both. When the response was secondary, it was weaker but reached its peak faster, day 5 versus 15. A large majority of primary-vaccination clones showed up again after the booster (approximately 96% CD4, around 90% CD8).

The CDR3 has 15 amino acids. The trim removed 4 bases at V and 4 bases at J, leaving 4 bases unmatched. Germline V gene data show CDR1 as SGHRS and CDR2 as YFSETQ. The starting material was PBMCs, obtained about 49 days after the first yellow fever vaccination. The rearrangement uses TRBV5-1 and TRBJ2-3, with 12 bases lining up with TRBD2. The TCR originated in a man between 18 and 35 years old who received the YFV17D yellow fever vaccine. CDR3 in amino acids: CASSRLAGEADTQYF. The CDR3, as DNA: TGCGCCAGCAGCCGACTAGCGGGGGAGGCAGATACGCAGTATTTT.